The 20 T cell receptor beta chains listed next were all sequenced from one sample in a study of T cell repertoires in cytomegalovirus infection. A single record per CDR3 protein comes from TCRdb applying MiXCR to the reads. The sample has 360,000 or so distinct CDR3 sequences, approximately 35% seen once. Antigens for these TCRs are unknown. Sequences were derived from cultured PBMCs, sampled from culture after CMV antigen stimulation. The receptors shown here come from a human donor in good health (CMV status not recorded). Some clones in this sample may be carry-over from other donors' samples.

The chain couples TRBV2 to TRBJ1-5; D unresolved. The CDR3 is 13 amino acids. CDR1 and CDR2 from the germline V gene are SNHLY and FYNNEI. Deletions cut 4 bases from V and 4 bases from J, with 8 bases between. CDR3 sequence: CASSGDGNQPQHF. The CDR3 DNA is TGTGCCAGCAGTGGCGACGGGAATCAGCCCCAGCATTTT. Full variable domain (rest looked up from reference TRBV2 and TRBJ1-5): EPEVTQTPSHQVTQMGQEVILRCVPISNHLYFYWYRQILGQKVEFLVSFYNNEISEKSEIFDDQFSVERPDGSNFTLKIRSTKLEDSAMYFCASSGDGNQPQHFGDGTRLSIL.

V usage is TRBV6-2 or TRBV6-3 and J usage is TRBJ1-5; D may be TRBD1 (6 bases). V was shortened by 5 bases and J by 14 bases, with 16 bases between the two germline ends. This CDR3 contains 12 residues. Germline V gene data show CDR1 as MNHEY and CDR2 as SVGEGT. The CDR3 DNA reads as TGTGCCAGCAGTGACCCACAGGGATGGGAGCATTTT. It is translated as CASSDPQGWEHF.

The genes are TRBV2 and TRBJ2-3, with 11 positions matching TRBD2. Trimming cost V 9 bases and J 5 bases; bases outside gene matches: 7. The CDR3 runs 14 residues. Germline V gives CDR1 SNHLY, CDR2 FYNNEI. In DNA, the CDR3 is TGTGCCAGTACGACTAGCGGGACTAAAGATACGCAGTATTTT. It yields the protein CASTTSGTKDTQYF.

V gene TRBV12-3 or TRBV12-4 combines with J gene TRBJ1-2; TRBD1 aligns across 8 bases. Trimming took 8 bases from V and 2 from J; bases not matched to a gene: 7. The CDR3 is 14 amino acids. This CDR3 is CASALGQGNYGYTF. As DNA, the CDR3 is TGTGCCAGCGCCCTTGGACAGGGCAACTATGGCTACACCTTC.

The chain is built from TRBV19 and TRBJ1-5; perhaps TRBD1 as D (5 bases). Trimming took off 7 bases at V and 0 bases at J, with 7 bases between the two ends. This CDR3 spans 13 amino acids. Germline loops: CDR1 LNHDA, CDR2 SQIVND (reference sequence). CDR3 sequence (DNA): TGTGCCAGTACCGACAGTAGCAATCAGCCCCAGCATTTT. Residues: CASTDSSNQPQHF.

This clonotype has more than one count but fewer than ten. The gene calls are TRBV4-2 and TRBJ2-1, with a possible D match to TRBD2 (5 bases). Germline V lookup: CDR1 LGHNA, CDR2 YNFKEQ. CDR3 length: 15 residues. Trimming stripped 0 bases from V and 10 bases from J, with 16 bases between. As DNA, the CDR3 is TGTGCCAGCAGCCAAGATTGGACTCCCTCACGGGAGCAGTTCTTC. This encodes CASSQDWTPSREQFF.

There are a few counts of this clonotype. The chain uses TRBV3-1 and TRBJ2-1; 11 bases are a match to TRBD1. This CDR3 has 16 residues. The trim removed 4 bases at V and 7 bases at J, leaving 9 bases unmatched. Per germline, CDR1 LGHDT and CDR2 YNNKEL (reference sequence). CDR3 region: CASSPTRTGGKNEQFF. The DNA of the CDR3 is TGTGCCAGCAGCCCCACTAGGACAGGGGGCAAGAATGAGCAGTTCTTC.

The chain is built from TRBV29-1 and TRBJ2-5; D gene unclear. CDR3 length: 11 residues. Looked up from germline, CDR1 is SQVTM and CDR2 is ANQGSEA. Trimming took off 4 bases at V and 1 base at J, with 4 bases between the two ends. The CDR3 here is CSVALQETQYF. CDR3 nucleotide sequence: TGCAGCGTTGCCCTCCAAGAGACCCAGTACTTC.

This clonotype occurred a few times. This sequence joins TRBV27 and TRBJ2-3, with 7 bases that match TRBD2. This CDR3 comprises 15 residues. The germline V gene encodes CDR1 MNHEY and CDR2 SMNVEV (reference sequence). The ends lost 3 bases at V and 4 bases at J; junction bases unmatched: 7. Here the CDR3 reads CASSLLPGGADTQYF. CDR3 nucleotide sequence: TGTGCCAGCAGTTTGTTGCCGGGAGGCGCAGATACGCAGTATTTT.

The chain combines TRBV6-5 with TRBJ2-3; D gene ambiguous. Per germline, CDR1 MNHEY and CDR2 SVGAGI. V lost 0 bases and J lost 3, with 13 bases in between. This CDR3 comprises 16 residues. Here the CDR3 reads CASSYSSGLGTDTQYF. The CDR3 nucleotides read TGTGCCAGCAGTTACTCGTCCGGGCTCGGGACAGATACGCAGTATTTT.

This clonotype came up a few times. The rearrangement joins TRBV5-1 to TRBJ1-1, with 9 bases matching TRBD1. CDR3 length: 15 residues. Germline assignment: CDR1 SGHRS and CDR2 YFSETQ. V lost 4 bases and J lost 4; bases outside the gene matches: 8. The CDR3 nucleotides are TGCGCCAGCAGCCGACAGGGGGAGGAAGGCACTGAAGCTTTCTTT. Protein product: CASSRQGEEGTEAFF.

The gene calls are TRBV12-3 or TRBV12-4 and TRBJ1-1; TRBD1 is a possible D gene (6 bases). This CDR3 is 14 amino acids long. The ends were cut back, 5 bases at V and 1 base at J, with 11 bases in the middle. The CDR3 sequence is CASSAGQTNTEAFF. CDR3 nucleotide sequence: TGTGCCAGCAGTGCGGGACAAACGAACACTGAAGCTTTCTTT.

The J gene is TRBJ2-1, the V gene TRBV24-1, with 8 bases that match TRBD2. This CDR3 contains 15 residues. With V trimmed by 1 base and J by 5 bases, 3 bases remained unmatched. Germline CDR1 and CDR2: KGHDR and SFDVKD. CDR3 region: CATSDLLAADNEQFF. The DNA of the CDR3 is TGTGCCACCAGTGATTTACTAGCGGCCGACAATGAGCAGTTCTTC.

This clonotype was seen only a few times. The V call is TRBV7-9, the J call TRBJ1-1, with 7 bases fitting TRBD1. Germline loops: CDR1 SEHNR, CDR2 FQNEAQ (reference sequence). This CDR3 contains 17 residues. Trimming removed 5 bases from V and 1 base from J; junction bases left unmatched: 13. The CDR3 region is CASSQTKIGQANTEAFF. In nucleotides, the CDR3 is TGTGCCAGCAGCCAAACCAAAATTGGACAGGCGAACACTGAAGCTTTCTTT.

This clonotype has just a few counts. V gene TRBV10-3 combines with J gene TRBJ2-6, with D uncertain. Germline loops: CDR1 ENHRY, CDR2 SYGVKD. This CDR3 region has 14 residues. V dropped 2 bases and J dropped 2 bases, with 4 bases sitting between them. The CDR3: CAISEPAGANVLTF. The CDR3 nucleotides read TGTGCCATCAGTGAGCCCGCTGGGGCCAACGTCCTGACTTTC.

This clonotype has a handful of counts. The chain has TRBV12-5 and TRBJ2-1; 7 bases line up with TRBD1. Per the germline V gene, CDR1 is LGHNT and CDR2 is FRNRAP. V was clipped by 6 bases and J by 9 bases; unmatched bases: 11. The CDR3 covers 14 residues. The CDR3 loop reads CASGQDRSETEQFF. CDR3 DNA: TGTGCTAGTGGCCAGGACAGGTCAGAGACTGAGCAGTTCTTC.

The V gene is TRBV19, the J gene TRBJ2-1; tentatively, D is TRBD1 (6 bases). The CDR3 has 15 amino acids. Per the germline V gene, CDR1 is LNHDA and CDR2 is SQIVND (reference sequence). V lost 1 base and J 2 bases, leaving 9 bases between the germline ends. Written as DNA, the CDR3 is TGTGCCAGTAGTATAGGAGGGGGTCCCTACAATGAGCAGTTCTTC. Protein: CASSIGGGPYNEQFF.

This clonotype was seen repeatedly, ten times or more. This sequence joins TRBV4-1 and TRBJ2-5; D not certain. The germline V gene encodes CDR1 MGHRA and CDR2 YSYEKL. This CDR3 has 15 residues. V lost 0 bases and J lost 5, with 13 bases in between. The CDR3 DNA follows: TGCGCCAGCAGCCAAGATTCGGTCCAAAGGGAGACCCAGTACTTC. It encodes CASSQDSVQRETQYF.

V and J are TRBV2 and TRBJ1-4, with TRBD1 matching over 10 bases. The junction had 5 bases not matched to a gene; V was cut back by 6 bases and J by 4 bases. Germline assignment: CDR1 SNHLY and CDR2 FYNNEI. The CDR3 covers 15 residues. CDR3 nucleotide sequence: TGTGCCAGCAGCGGACAGGGGGTGGGTAATGAAAAACTGTTTTTT. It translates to CASSGQGVGNEKLFF.

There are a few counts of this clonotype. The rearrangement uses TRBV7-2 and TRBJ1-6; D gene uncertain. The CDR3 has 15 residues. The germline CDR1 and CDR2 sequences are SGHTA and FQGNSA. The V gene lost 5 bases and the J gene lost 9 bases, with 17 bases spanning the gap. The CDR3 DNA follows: TGTGCCAGCAGCGCCGGAAGGGATACTTCTTCACCCCTCCACTTT. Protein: CASSAGRDTSSPLHF.